This T cell receptor (beta chain) was sequenced in a study of shared clonotypes between healthy human individuals. Study-level background: Three plates were used per donor for CD4 naive, three for CD4 memory, two for CD8 naive and one for CD8 memory.

CDR3 size: 11 residues. J lost 5 bases, V lost 8 bases, and 3 bases had no gene match. Germline V gene data show CDR1 as MNHEY and CDR2 as SMNVEV (reference sequence). Donors were healthy HIV-negative adults without recent acute infections or vaccinations. Division of CD4+ cells produced a CD45RA+ naive subset and a CD45RA-negative memory subset. This was a deep-level run. TCRdb's table, derived via immunoSEQ multiplex PCR, lists solely in-frame clones and lacks some. The repertoire holds fewer than 2.5 million clones, with 80% to 95% as singletons. The chain joins TRBV27 to TRBJ2-7, with TRBD2 matching 7 bases. Sequencing was performed on naive CD4+ T cells from PBMCs. Indicated subset: CD45RA+ positively selected. This clonotype was sampled from a young man in good health. Some clones in this sample may be carry-over from other donors' samples. In DNA form, the CDR3 reads TGTGCCAGCGGGAGGGCCCACGAGCAGTACTTC. Translation gives CASGRAHEQYF.